This T cell receptor (beta chain) was profiled in a study of blood T cell repertoires in COVID-19. Looking at the study overall: Acute and convalescent COVID-19 samples came from the United States, Italy and Spain.

The CDR3 loop spans 14 amino acids. Germline V gene sequence: CDR1 SGHDN, CDR2 FVKESK. Trimming pared 6 bases from V and 5 bases from J, leaving 17 bases between. The method was immunoSEQ multiplex PCR; TCRdb's version includes in-frame clones alone and lacks a portion of them. The table includes approximately 66,000 clones, roughly 91% detected once. The chain couples TRBV14 to TRBJ2-7; tentative D call: TRBD1 (6 bases). Sequencing was carried out using peripheral blood. This clonotype originated in a man between 60 and 75 years old with acute or convalescent COVID-19. The CDR3, as DNA: TGTGCCAGCAGTCGTAAGGGGGTATTGAACGAGCAGTACTTC. Translating gives CASSRKGVLNEQYF. Based on the CDR3 plus reference TRBV14 and TRBJ2-7, the full variable domain is EAGVTQFPSHSVIEKGQTVTLRCDPISGHDNLYWYRRVMGKEIKFLLHFVKESKQDESGMPNNRFLAERTGGTYSTLKVQPAELEDSGVYFCASSRKGVLNEQYFGPGTRLTVT.